This T cell receptor beta chain was captured in a study of blood T cell repertoires in COVID-19. Study-level background: Acute-phase and convalescent COVID-19 samples originated in the United States, Italy and Spain.

Measured with immunoSEQ multiplex PCR; TCRdb has only the in-frame clones, and not every one. The sample lists around 52,000 clones; 89% were seen once. This CDR3 spans 16 amino acids. Germline assignment: CDR1 MDHEN and CDR2 SYDVKM. V shed 3 bases, J shed 1 base, and the junction held 6 bases outside the gene matches. The sequence was collected from a woman older than 75 with acute or convalescent COVID-19. V is TRBV28 and J is TRBJ1-1; 9 bases fit TRBD1. Sequenced input: peripheral blood. The CDR3 sequence: CASSFNRGPGNTEAFF. Here the CDR3 DNA reads TGTGCCAGCAGTTTTAACAGGGGGCCCGGGAACACTGAAGCTTTCTTT.